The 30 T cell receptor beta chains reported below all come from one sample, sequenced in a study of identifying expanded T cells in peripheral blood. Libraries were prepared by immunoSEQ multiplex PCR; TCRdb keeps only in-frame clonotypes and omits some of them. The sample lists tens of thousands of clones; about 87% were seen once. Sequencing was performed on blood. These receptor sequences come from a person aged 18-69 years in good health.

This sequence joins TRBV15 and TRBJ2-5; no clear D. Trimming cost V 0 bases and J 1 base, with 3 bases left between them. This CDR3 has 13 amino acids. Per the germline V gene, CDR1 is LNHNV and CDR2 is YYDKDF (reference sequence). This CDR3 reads CATSRDLQETQYF. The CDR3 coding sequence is TGTGCCACCAGCAGAGATCTCCAAGAGACCCAGTACTTC. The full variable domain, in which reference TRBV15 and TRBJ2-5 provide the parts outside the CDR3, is DAMVIQNPRYQVTQFGKPVTLSCSQTLNHNVMYWYQQKSSQAPKLLFHYYDKDFNNEADTPDNFQSRRPNTSFCFLDIRSPGLGDTAMYLCATSRDLQETQYFGPGTRLLVL.

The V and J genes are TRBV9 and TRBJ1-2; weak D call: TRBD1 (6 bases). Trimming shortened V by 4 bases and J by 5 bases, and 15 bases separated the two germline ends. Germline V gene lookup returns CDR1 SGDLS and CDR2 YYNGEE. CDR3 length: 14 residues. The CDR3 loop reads CASSPSAGVYGYTF. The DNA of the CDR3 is TGTGCCAGCAGCCCCAGTGCAGGGGTGTATGGCTACACCTTC.

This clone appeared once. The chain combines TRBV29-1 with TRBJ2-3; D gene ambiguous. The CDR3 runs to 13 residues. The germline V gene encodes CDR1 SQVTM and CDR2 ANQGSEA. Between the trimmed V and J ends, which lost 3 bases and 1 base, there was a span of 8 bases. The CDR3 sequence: CSVDFGGTDTQYF. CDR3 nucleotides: TGCAGCGTTGATTTTGGAGGCACAGATACGCAGTATTTT.

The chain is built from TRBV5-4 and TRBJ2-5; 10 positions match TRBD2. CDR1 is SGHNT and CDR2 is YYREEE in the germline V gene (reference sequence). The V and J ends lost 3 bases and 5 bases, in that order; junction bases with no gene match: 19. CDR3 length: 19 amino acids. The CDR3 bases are TGTGCCAGCAGCTCGTGGCGGGCTAGCGGGGGCGCGGGGTTGGAGACCCAGTACTTC. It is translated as CASSSWRASGGAGLETQYF.

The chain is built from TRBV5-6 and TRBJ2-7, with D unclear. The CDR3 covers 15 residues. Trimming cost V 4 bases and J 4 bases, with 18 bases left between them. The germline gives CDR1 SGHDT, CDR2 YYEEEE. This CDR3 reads CASSRSPLGKYEQYF. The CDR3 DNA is TGTGCCAGCAGCCGCTCCCCGTTAGGGAAGTACGAGCAGTACTTC. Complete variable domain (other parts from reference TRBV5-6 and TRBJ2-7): DAGVTQSPTHLIKTRGQQVTLRCSPKSGHDTVSWYQQALGQGPQFIFQYYEEEERQRGNFPDRFSGHQFPNYSSELNVNALLLGDSALYLCASSRSPLGKYEQYFGPGTRLTVT.

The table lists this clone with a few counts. Written as DNA, the CDR3 is TGTGCCAGCAGTACCGGACTGCAGCACACAGATACGCAGTATTTT. This encodes CASSTGLQHTDTQYF. V gene TRBV6-5 combines with J gene TRBJ2-3; maybe TRBD2 (5 bases). Germline values: CDR1 MNHEY, CDR2 SVGAGI. V was cut by 5 bases and J by 2 bases, with 14 bases left in between. The CDR3 sequence is 15 residues long.

The CDR3 DNA follows: TGTGCCAGCAGTTACTCGGGGGCCAATGAGCAGTTCTTC. Protein: CASSYSGANEQFF. The chain couples TRBV6-5 to TRBJ2-1, with D maybe TRBD1 (6 bases). Trimming removed 0 bases from V and 6 bases from J, with 6 bases in between. This CDR3 is 13 amino acids long. Germline loops: CDR1 MNHEY, CDR2 SVGAGI.

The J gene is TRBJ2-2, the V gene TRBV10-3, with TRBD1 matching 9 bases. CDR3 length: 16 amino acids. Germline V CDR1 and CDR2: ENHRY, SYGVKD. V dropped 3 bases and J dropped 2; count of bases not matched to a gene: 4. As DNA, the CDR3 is TGTGCCATCAGTGATCCGACAGGGGGTAACACCGGGGAGCTGTTTTTT. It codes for CAISDPTGGNTGELFF.

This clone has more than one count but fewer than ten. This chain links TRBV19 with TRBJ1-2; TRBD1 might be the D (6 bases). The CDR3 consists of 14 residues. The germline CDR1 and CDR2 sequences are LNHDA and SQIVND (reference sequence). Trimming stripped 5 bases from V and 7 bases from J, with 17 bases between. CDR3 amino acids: CASSFLGTRLGYTF. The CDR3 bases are TGTGCCAGTAGTTTCTTAGGGACACGGCTTGGCTACACCTTC.

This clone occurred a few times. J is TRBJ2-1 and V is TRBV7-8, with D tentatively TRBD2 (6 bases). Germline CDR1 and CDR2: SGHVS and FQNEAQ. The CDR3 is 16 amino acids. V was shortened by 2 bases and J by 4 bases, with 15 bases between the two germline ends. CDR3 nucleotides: TGTGCCAGCAGCTTATCCGGGGGAAACTTTTACAATGAGCAGTTCTTC. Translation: CASSLSGGNFYNEQFF.

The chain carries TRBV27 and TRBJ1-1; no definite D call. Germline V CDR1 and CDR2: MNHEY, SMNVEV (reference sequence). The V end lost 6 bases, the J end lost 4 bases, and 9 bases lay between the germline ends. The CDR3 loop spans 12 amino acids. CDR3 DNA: TGTGCCAGCAGCCAAGGGTCCACTGAAGCTTTCTTT. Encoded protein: CASSQGSTEAFF.

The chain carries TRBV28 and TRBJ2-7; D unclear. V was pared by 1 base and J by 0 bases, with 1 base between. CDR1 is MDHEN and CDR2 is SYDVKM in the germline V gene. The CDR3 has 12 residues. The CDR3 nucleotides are TGTGCCAGCAGTTTATACTCCTACGAGCAGTACTTC. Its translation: CASSLYSYEQYF.

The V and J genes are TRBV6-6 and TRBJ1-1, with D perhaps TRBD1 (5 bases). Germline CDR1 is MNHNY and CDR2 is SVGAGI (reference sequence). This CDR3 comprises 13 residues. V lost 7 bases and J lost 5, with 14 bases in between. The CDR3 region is CASTLRGGTEAFF. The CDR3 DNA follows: TGTGCCAGCACCCTGCGGGGGGGGACTGAAGCTTTCTTT.

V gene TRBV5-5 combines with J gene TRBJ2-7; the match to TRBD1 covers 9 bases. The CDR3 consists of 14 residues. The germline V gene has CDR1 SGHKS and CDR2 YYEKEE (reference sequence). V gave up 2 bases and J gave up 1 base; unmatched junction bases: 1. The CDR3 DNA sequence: TGTGCCAGCAGCTTACAGGGGGCTTCCTACGAGCAGTACTTC. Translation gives CASSLQGASYEQYF.

This CDR3 reads CSAIPYEQYF. The CDR3 DNA sequence: TGCAGTGCTATACCCTACGAGCAGTACTTC. V is TRBV20-1 and J is TRBJ2-7, with D hard to call. The CDR3 loop spans 10 amino acids. V shed 4 bases and J shed 2 bases, with 3 bases lying between them. Germline-derived CDR1 and CDR2 are DFQATT and SNEGSKA (reference sequence).

CDR3 DNA sequence: TGTGCCAGCAGCTTAGCTGGTCGAGAAAGCGGGAGGGCCAGTCCATATACGCAGTATTTT. It is translated as CASSLAGRESGRASPYTQYF. V is TRBV13 and J is TRBJ2-3; 10 bases map to TRBD2. The CDR3 extends over 20 amino acids. Trimming at V came to 1 base and at J to 7 bases, leaving 20 bases not matched to a gene. CDR1 is PRHDT and CDR2 is FYEKMQ in the germline V gene (reference sequence).

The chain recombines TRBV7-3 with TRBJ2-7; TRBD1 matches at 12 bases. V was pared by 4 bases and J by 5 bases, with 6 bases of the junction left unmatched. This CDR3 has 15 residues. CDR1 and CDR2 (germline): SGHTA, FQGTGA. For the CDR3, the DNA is TGTGCCAGCAGCTCCAACCGGGACAGGGGGCACGAGCAGTACTTC. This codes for CASSSNRDRGHEQYF.

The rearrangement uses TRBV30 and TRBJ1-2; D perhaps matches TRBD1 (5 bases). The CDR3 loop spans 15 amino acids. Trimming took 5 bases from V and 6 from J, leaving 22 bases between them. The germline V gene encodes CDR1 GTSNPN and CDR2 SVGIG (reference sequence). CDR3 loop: CAWALLRASIDGYTF. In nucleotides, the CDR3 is TGTGCCTGGGCCCTACTCAGGGCATCTATTGATGGCTACACCTTC. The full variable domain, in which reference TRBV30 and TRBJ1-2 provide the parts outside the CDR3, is SQTIHQWPATLVQPVGSPLSLECTVEGTSNPNLYWYRQAAGRGLQLLFYSVGIGQISSEVPQNLSASRPQDRQFILSSKKLLLSDSGFYLCAWALLRASIDGYTFGSGTRLTVV.

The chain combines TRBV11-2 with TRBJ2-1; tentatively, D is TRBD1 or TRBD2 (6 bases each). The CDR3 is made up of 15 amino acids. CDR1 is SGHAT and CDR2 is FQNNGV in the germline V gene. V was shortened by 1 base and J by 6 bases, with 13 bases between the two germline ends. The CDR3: CASSLVGGAGNEQFF. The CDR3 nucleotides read TGTGCCAGCAGCTTAGTAGGGGGAGCGGGCAATGAGCAGTTCTTC.

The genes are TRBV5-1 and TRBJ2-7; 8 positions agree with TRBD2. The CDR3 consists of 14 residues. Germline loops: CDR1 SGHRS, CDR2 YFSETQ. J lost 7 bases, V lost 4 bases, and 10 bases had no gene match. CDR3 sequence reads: CASSRGTSLWEQYF. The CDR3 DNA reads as TGCGCCAGCAGCCGGGGGACTAGTCTGTGGGAGCAGTACTTC.

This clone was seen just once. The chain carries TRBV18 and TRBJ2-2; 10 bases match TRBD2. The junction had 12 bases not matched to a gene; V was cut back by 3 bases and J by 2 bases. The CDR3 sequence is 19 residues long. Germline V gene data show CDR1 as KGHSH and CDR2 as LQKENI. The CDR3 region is CASSPLAPQRGGNTGELFF. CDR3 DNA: TGTGCCAGCTCACCCCTTGCTCCCCAGCGGGGGGGCAACACCGGGGAGCTGTTTTTT.

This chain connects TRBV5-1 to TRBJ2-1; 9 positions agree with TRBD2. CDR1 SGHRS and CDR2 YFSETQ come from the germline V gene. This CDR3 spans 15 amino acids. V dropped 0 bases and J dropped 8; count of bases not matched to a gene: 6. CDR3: CASSLAAGGQDEQFF. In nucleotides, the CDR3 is TGCGCCAGCAGCTTGGCTGCGGGGGGGCAGGATGAGCAGTTCTTC.

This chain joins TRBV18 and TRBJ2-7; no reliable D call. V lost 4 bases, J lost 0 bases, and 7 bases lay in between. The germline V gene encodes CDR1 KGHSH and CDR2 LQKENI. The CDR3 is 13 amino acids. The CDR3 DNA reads TGTGCCAGCTCACGAGCATCCTCCTACGAGCAGTACTTC. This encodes CASSRASSYEQYF.

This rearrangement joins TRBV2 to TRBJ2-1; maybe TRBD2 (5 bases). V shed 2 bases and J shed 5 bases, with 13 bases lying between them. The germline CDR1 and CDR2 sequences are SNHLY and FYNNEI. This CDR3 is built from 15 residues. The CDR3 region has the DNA TGTGCCAGCAGTGAAACCGGGAATGAGGACAATGAGCAGTTCTTC. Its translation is CASSETGNEDNEQFF.

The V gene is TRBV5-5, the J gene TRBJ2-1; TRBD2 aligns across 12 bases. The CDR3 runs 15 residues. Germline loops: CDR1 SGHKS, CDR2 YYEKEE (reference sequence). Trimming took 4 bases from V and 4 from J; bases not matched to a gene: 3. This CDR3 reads CASSPGTSGYNEQFF. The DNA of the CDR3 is TGTGCCAGCAGCCCCGGGACTAGCGGGTACAATGAGCAGTTCTTC.

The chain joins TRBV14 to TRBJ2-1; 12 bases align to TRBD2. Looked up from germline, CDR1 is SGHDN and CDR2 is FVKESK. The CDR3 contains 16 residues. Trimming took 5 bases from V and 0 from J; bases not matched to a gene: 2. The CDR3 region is CASSLTSGGSYNEQFF. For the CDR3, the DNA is TGTGCCAGCAGCTTGACTAGCGGGGGCTCCTACAATGAGCAGTTCTTC.

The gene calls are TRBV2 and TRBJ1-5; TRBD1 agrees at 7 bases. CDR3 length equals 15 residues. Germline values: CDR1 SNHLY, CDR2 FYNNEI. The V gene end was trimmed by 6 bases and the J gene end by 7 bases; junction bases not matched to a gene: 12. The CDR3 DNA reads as TGTGCCAGCAGCGGGCTGACAGGGAGTGGGCAGCCCCAGCATTTT. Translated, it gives CASSGLTGSGQPQHF.

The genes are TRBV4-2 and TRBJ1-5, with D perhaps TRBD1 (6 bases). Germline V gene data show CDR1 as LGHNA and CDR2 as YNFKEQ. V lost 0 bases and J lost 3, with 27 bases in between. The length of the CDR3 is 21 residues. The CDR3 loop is CASSQDLGTTGPQGSNQPQHF. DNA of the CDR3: TGTGCCAGCAGCCAAGATTTAGGGACTACGGGCCCACAGGGATCCAATCAGCCCCAGCATTTT.

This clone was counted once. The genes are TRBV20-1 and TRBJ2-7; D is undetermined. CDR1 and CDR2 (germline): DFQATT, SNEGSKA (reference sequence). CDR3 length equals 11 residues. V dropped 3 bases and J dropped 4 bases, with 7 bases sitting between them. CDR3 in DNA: TGCAGTGCTAGCTTGGGGTACGAGCAGTACTTC. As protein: CSASLGYEQYF.

CDR3 sequence (DNA): TGTGCCAGCCCCATCAAGGGGAGCACCTACGAGCAGTACTTC. Protein sequence: CASPIKGSTYEQYF. The chain has TRBV11-3 and TRBJ2-7; D tentatively fits TRBD1 or TRBD2 (5 bases each). Germline-derived CDR1 and CDR2 are SGHNT and YENEEA. Trimming cost V 8 bases and J 2 bases, with 16 bases left between them. The length of the CDR3 is 14 residues.